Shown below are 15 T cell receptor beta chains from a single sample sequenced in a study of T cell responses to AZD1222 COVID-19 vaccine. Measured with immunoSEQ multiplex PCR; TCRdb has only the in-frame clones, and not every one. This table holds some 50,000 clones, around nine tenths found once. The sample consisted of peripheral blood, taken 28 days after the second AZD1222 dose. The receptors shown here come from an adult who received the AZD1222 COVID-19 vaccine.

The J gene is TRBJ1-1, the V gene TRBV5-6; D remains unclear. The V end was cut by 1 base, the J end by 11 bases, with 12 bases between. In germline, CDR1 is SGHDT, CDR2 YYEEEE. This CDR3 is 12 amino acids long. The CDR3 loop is CASSLYLGRAFF. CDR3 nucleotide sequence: TGTGCCAGCAGCTTGTATCTCGGGAGGGCTTTCTTT.

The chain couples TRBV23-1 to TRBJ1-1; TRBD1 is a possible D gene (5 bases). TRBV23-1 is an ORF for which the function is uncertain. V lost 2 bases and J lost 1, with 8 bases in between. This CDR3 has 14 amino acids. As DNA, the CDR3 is TGCGCCAGCAGTCAAAGGGACCCGAACACTGAAGCTTTCTTT. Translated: CASSQRDPNTEAFF.

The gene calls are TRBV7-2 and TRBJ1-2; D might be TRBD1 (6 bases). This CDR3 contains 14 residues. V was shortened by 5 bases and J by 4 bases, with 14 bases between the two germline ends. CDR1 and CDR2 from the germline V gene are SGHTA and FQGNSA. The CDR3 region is CASSPQTGSYGYTF. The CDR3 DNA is TGTGCCAGCAGCCCACAAACAGGGTCCTATGGCTACACCTTC.

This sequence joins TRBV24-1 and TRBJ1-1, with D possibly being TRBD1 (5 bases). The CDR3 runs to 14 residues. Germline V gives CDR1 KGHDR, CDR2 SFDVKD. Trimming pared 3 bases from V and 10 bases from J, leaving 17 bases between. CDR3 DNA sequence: TGTGCCACCAGTGATGGAACGGCGGGGCATTTAGCTTTCTTT. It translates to CATSDGTAGHLAFF.

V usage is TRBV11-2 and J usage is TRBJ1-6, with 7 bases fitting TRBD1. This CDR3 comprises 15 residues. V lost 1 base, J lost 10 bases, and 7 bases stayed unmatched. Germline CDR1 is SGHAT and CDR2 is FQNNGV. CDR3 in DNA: TGTGCCAGCAGCTTAGGGACAGGTGTAAAGTCACCCCTCCACTTT. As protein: CASSLGTGVKSPLHF.

CDR3 coding DNA: TGTGCCATCAGTGAGCCAAGCGCCTACGAGCAGTACTTC. Its protein product is CAISEPSAYEQYF. The chain couples TRBV10-3 to TRBJ2-7; D is unclear. From germline, CDR1 is ENHRY and CDR2 SYGVKD. The length of the CDR3 is 13 residues. Trimming removed 2 bases from V and 2 bases from J, with 7 bases in between.

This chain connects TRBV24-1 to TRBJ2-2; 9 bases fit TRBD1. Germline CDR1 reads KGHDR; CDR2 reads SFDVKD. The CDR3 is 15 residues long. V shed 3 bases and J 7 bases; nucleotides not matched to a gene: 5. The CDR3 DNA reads TGTGCCACCAGTGATAACAGGGGGCCGAACGGGGAGCTGTTTTTT. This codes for CATSDNRGPNGELFF.

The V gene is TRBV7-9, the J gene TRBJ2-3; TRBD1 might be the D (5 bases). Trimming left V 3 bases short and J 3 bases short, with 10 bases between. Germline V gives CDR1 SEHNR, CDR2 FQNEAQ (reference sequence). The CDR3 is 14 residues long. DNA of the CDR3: TGTGCCAGCAGCTTTGAACGACAGACAGATACGCAGTATTTT. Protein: CASSFERQTDTQYF. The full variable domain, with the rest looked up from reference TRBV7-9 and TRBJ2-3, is DTGVSQNPRHKITKRGQNVTFRCDPISEHNRLYWYRQTLGQGPEFLTYFQNEAQLEKSRLLSDRFSAERPKGSFSTLEIQRTEQGDSAMYLCASSFERQTDTQYFGPGTRLTVL.

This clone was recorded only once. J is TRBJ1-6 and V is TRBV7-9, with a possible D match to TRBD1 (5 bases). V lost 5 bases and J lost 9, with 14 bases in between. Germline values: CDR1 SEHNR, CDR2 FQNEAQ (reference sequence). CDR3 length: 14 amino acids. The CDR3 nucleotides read TGTGCCAGCAGCCTACTACAAGGGGCTTCACCCCTCCACTTT. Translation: CASSLLQGASPLHF.

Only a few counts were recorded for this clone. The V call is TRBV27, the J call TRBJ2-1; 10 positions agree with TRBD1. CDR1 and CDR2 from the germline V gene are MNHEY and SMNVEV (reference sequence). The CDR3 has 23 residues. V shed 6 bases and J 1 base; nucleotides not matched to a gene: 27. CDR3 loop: CASRSTGGYFRFEVGGSYNEQFF. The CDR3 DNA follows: TGTGCCAGCAGGTCGACAGGGGGCTATTTCAGGTTTGAGGTTGGTGGTTCCTACAATGAGCAGTTCTTC.

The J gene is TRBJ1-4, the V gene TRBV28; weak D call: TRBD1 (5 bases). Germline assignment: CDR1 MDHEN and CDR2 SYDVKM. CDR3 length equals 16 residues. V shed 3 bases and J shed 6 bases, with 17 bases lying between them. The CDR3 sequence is CASSFMGKGRDEKLFF. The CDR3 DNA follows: TGTGCCAGCAGTTTCATGGGAAAGGGCAGGGATGAAAAACTGTTTTTT.

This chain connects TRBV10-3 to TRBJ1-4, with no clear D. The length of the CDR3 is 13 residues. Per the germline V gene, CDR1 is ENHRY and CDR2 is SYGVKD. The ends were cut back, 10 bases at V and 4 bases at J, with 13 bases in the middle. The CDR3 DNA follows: TGTGCCAGCAGGACGGTGGATAATGAAAAACTGTTTTTT. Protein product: CASRTVDNEKLFF.

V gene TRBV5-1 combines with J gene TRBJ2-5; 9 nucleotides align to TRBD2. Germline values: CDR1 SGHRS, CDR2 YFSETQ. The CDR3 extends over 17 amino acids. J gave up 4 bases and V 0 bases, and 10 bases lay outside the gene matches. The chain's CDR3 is CASSLVAGGPNAETQYF. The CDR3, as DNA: TGCGCCAGCAGCTTGGTGGCGGGAGGGCCCAACGCAGAGACCCAGTACTTC.

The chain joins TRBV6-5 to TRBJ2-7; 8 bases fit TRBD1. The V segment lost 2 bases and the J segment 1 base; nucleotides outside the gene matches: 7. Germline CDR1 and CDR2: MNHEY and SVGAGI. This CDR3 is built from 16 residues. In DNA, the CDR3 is TGTGCCAGCAGTTACCATGGACAGGGTGCGTCCTACGAGCAGTACTTC. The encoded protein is CASSYHGQGASYEQYF.

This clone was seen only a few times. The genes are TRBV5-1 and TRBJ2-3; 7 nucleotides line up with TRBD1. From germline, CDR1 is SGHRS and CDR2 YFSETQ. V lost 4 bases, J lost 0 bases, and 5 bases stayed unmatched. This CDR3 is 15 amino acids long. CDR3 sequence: CASSPGTASTDTQYF. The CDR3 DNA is TGCGCCAGCAGCCCCGGGACAGCCAGCACAGATACGCAGTATTTT.